These T cell receptor beta chains were read from a single sample in a study of early T cells in non-severe SARS-CoV-2 infection. TCRdb re-derived calls from the 5' RACE reads in MiXCR, one entry per CDR3 protein. Here the sample spans some 22,000 distinct CDR3 sequences, under 6% being singletons. Sequencing input: whole blood. The receptors here all came from an adult who was a healthcare worker with PCR-confirmed SARS-CoV-2 infection or an uninfected control (not recorded which). Both conserved end residues are part of each CDR3. Fields, in order: clone size, V gene, J gene, D gene, CDR3 DNA, CDR3 protein. The D gene is left open where the match is weak. Size values are once, few and many counts, or a class for expanded clones, and some rows have none.

clone_size: NA
v_call: TRBV27
j_call: TRBJ2-3
d_call: NA
cdr3_nt: TGTGCCAGCAGTTTCGGGATTTGGGGCACAGATACGCAGTATTTT
cdr3_aa: CASSFGIWGTDTQYF

clone_size: few
v_call: TRBV4-2
j_call: TRBJ2-5
d_call: TRBD1
cdr3_nt: TGTGCCAGCAGCCGCCGGGACAGGGGGTTCCAAGAGACCCAGTACTTC
cdr3_aa: CASSRRDRGFQETQYF

clone_size: many
v_call: TRBV18
j_call: TRBJ1-2
d_call: TRBD1
cdr3_nt: TGTGCCAGCTCACCTATACAAGGGGGCGCGAGCTATGGCTACACCTTC
cdr3_aa: CASSPIQGGASYGYTF

clone_size: many
v_call: TRBV7-9
j_call: TRBJ2-1
d_call: NA
cdr3_nt: TGTGCCAGCAGCTTAGGAGGCAGCCTCAATGAGCAGTTCTTC
cdr3_aa: CASSLGGSLNEQFF

clone_size: few
v_call: TRBV19
j_call: TRBJ2-3
d_call: NA
cdr3_nt: TGTGCCAGTAGTTTCACACAAGATACGCAGTATTTT
cdr3_aa: CASSFTQDTQYF

clone_size: many
v_call: TRBV12-3/TRBV12-4
j_call: TRBJ2-5
d_call: TRBD2
cdr3_nt: TGTGCCAGCAGTTTTGGCGGGGGGGCGGGAGAGACCCAGTACTTC
cdr3_aa: CASSFGGGAGETQYF

clone_size: many
v_call: TRBV4-2
j_call: TRBJ1-4
d_call: NA
cdr3_nt: TGTGCCAGCAGCCAAGATCACCGTGAAAAACTGTTTTTT
cdr3_aa: CASSQDHREKLFF

clone_size: many
v_call: TRBV20-1
j_call: TRBJ2-1
d_call: TRBD2
cdr3_nt: TGCAGTGCTACAACTAGCGGGGGTCGGGAGCAGTTCTTC
cdr3_aa: CSATTSGGREQFF

clone_size: NA
v_call: TRBV6-1
j_call: TRBJ2-1
d_call: TRBD2
cdr3_nt: TGTGCCAGCAGTTCTCCGGGACTAGCGGGGTCCTACAATGAGCAGTTCTTC
cdr3_aa: CASSSPGLAGSYNEQFF

clone_size: many
v_call: TRBV7-7
j_call: TRBJ2-1
d_call: NA
cdr3_nt: TGTGCTAGCAGCTTAACGTGGAGCTCCTACAATGAGCAGTTCTTC
cdr3_aa: CASSLTWSSYNEQFF

clone_size: many
v_call: TRBV7-7
j_call: TRBJ2-1
d_call: NA
cdr3_nt: TGTGCCAGCAGCTTATCACGCAGCTACAATGAGCAGTTCTTC
cdr3_aa: CASSLSRSYNEQFF

clone_size: many
v_call: TRBV4-3
j_call: TRBJ1-1
d_call: NA
cdr3_nt: TGCGCCAGCAGCCAAGAACTCGGACTCACCCGTGAAGCTTTCTTT
cdr3_aa: CASSQELGLTREAFF

clone_size: NA
v_call: TRBV30
j_call: TRBJ2-7
d_call: NA
cdr3_nt: TGTGCCTGGAGTGAAGAATACGAGCAGTACTTC
cdr3_aa: CAWSEEYEQYF

clone_size: few
v_call: TRBV20-1
j_call: TRBJ2-3
d_call: TRBD1
cdr3_nt: TGCAGTGCTAGGGACAGGGTATTCGATACGCAGTATTTT
cdr3_aa: CSARDRVFDTQYF

clone_size: NA
v_call: TRBV29-1
j_call: TRBJ1-3
d_call: NA
cdr3_nt: TGCAGCGTTGGGACAGTCTCTGGAAACACCATATATTTT
cdr3_aa: CSVGTVSGNTIYF

clone_size: medium-sized
v_call: TRBV4-3
j_call: TRBJ2-2
d_call: NA
cdr3_nt: TGCGCCAGCAGCCCAGTATCCGGGAACACCGGGGAGCTGTTTTTT
cdr3_aa: CASSPVSGNTGELFF

clone_size: many
v_call: TRBV20-1
j_call: TRBJ2-7
d_call: NA
cdr3_nt: TGCAGTGCTGTTCCTCCGGGGCCGATCTCCTACGAGCAGTACTTC
cdr3_aa: CSAVPPGPISYEQYF

clone_size: medium-sized
v_call: TRBV2
j_call: TRBJ2-3
d_call: TRBD1
cdr3_nt: TGTGCCAGCACCCCGGGACAGGGGGCGACAGATACGCAGTATTTT
cdr3_aa: CASTPGQGATDTQYF

clone_size: many
v_call: TRBV19
j_call: TRBJ1-1
d_call: NA
cdr3_nt: TGTGCCAGTAGTATAATGAGGGGGACTGGTGAAGCTTTCTTT
cdr3_aa: CASSIMRGTGEAFF

clone_size: medium-sized
v_call: TRBV19
j_call: TRBJ1-1
d_call: NA
cdr3_nt: TGTGCCAGTAGTAAGAATCGCAGGAACACTGAAGCTTTCTTT
cdr3_aa: CASSKNRRNTEAFF

clone_size: few
v_call: TRBV28
j_call: TRBJ1-1
d_call: NA
cdr3_nt: TGTGCCAGCAGTTTAGAGGTTTCGGACACTGAAGCTTTCTTT
cdr3_aa: CASSLEVSDTEAFF

clone_size: many
v_call: TRBV19
j_call: TRBJ1-5
d_call: NA
cdr3_nt: TGTGCCAGTACGGAGGGGGGGAACGGTCAGCCCCAGCATTTT
cdr3_aa: CASTEGGNGQPQHF

clone_size: few
v_call: TRBV7-2
j_call: TRBJ2-7
d_call: NA
cdr3_nt: TGTGCCAGCAGCCCCGGGTTGCACAGTCGGGACGAGCAGTACTTC
cdr3_aa: CASSPGLHSRDEQYF

clone_size: few
v_call: TRBV6-6
j_call: TRBJ1-4
d_call: TRBD1
cdr3_nt: TGTGCCAGCAGACCTAGGACAGGGGAGGAAAAACTGTTTTTT
cdr3_aa: CASRPRTGEEKLFF